Below are 25 T cell receptor beta chains sequenced from a single sample in a study of T-cell memory formation after mild COVID-19. MiXCR was run by TCRdb on the 5' RACE reads, yielding one entry per CDR3 protein. The sample holds 470,000 or so distinct CDR3 sequences, around a quarter seen once. Specimen: PBMCs or a T cell subset sorted from them (not recorded which). The receptors stem from an adult woman who had mild COVID-19 (a few samples of this study predate the infection). Cell type and time point are not known.

This clonotype was seen a handful of times. CDR3 amino acids: CASSYSPGLPGTDTQYF. Written as DNA, the CDR3 is TGTGCCAGCAGTTACTCCCCGGGACTTCCCGGCACAGATACGCAGTATTTT. The chain couples TRBV6-5 to TRBJ2-3; possibly TRBD2 for D (6 bases). The CDR3 covers 17 residues. CDR1 and CDR2 from the germline V gene are MNHEY and SVGAGI. Trimming took 0 bases from V and 1 from J, leaving 14 bases between them.

The chain couples TRBV7-9 to TRBJ1-1; tentative D call: TRBD1 (5 bases). Germline V gives CDR1 SEHNR, CDR2 FQNEAQ (reference sequence). V was clipped by 4 bases and J by 3 bases, with 21 bases between them. The CDR3 covers 17 residues. CDR3 amino acids: CASSSPLGVVGHTEAFF. CDR3 bases: TGTGCCAGCAGCTCGCCCCTCGGGGTTGTGGGGCACACTGAAGCTTTCTTT.

This clonotype was found many times. The chain carries TRBV5-1 and TRBJ2-3, with 12 bases lining up with TRBD1. V lost 4 bases and J lost 1; bases outside the gene matches: 13. From germline, CDR1 is SGHRS and CDR2 YFSETQ. This CDR3 is 19 amino acids long. CDR3 sequence reads: CASSQPRPGTGGGTDTQYF. As DNA, the CDR3 is TGCGCCAGCAGCCAACCACGTCCCGGGACAGGGGGCGGCACAGATACGCAGTATTTT.

This clonotype was counted only a few times. The V gene is TRBV12-3 or TRBV12-4, the J gene TRBJ2-5; 12 bases map to TRBD1. The V and J ends lost 1 base and 4 bases, in that order; junction bases with no gene match: 4. This CDR3 contains 16 residues. The CDR3 sequence: CASSLVRDRGLETQYF. CDR3 nucleotide sequence: TGTGCCAGCAGTTTAGTGCGGGACAGGGGGCTAGAGACCCAGTACTTC.

This clonotype was seen many times. This rearrangement joins TRBV12-3 or TRBV12-4 to TRBJ2-3, with 8 positions matching TRBD1. The CDR3 is 12 amino acids. V was pared by 6 bases and J by 5 bases, with 1 base of the junction left unmatched. The chain's CDR3 is CASSGTGDTQYF. The CDR3 bases are TGTGCCAGCAGCGGGACAGGAGATACGCAGTATTTT.

This clonotype was seen a handful of times. The J gene is TRBJ2-1, the V gene TRBV29-1, with D perhaps being TRBD1 or TRBD2 (7 bases each). From germline, CDR1 is SQVTM and CDR2 ANQGSEA. CDR3 length equals 14 residues. V dropped 8 bases and J dropped 9 bases, with 23 bases sitting between them. In DNA form, the CDR3 reads TGCAGCCTCCCAGCAGGGGGAGGGGTGGGTGAGCAGTTCTTC. Its protein product is CSLPAGGGVGEQFF.

This clonotype was observed a handful of times. The chain joins TRBV6-1 to TRBJ2-6, with D perhaps TRBD2 (6 bases). The CDR3 runs to 15 residues. Trimming stripped 6 bases from V and 0 bases from J, with 9 bases between. Germline-derived CDR1 and CDR2 are MNHNS and SASEGT. The CDR3 DNA follows: TGTGCCAGCAGGGACGGGGGCTCTGGGGCCAACGTCCTGACTTTC. This gives the protein CASRDGGSGANVLTF.

The chain uses TRBV12-3 or TRBV12-4 and TRBJ1-1; 7 bases are a match to TRBD1. CDR3 length equals 13 residues. Trimming cost V 5 bases and J 5 bases; bases outside gene matches: 5. The CDR3 region is CASSRKQGTEAFF. The CDR3 nucleotides are TGTGCCAGCAGTAGGAAACAGGGGACTGAAGCTTTCTTT.

This clonotype was counted only a few times. The rearrangement joins TRBV12-3 or TRBV12-4 to TRBJ1-5; D unresolved. CDR3 length: 14 residues. Trimming removed 3 bases at V and 6 bases at J, with 12 bases between. CDR3 sequence reads: CASSFAAFGQPQHF. The CDR3 bases are TGTGCCAGCAGTTTTGCGGCATTTGGTCAGCCCCAGCATTTT.

This clonotype appeared a few times. CDR3 DNA sequence: TGTGCCAGCAGCCCGGCGGGACTAGGCTTCGGGACCCAGTACTTC. This gives the protein CASSPAGLGFGTQYF. The J gene is TRBJ2-5, the V gene TRBV5-5, with 8 bases that match TRBD2. The CDR3 runs 15 residues. Germline values: CDR1 SGHKS, CDR2 YYEKEE (reference sequence). The junction had 12 bases not matched to a gene; V was cut back by 4 bases and J by 7 bases.

J is TRBJ2-1 and V is TRBV20-1; TRBD2 matches at 8 bases. The CDR3 is made up of 13 amino acids. Trimming at V came to 3 bases and at J to 10 bases, leaving 8 bases not matched to a gene. CDR1 is DFQATT, CDR2 SNEGSKA, per germline (reference sequence). The CDR3 loop is CSASTLAVTEQFF. The CDR3 coding sequence is TGCAGTGCTAGTACACTAGCGGTTACGGAGCAGTTCTTC.

The V call is TRBV5-1, the J call TRBJ2-3, with 7 nucleotides matching TRBD1. Germline lookup yields CDR1 SGHRS and CDR2 YFSETQ. With 0 bases clipped from V and 3 bases from J, the junction kept 4 bases outside the gene matches. The length of the CDR3 is 15 residues. Here the CDR3 DNA reads TGCGCCAGCAGCTTGGTCAACAGGGGAACAGATACGCAGTATTTT. Protein: CASSLVNRGTDTQYF.

This chain connects TRBV14 to TRBJ2-5; D unresolved. CDR3 length equals 13 residues. V lost 4 bases and J 7 bases, leaving 13 bases between the germline ends. Germline CDR1 reads SGHDN; CDR2 reads FVKESK. This CDR3 reads CASSPHTEGTQYF. CDR3 in DNA: TGTGCCAGCAGCCCCCACACGGAAGGGACCCAGTACTTC.

The chain joins TRBV7-6 to TRBJ2-7; a possible D gene is TRBD2 (5 bases). The germline V and J ends were trimmed by 1 base and 0 bases, with 13 bases remaining between them. CDR1 and CDR2 from the germline V gene are SGHVS and FNYEAQ. The CDR3 length is 16 residues. The CDR3: CASSLGERFGSYEQYF. CDR3 coding DNA: TGTGCCAGCAGCTTAGGGGAGCGCTTCGGCTCCTACGAGCAGTACTTC.

The genes are TRBV29-1 and TRBJ1-2; 8 nucleotides align to TRBD1. Trimming removed 4 bases from V and 8 bases from J; junction bases left unmatched: 3. This CDR3 contains 11 residues. CDR1 SQVTM and CDR2 ANQGSEA come from the germline V gene. CDR3 coding DNA: TGCAGCGTTGCAGGGGGCCAGGGCTACACCTTC. Translating it yields CSVAGGQGYTF.

This clonotype was detected only a few times. The V gene is TRBV6-2 or TRBV6-3, the J gene TRBJ2-7; D gene unclear. The CDR3 is made up of 11 amino acids. The V gene's germline CDR1 is MNHEY and CDR2 SVGEGT. V lost 0 bases to trimming and J lost 7 bases, with 4 bases between them. In nucleotides, the CDR3 is TGTGCCAGCAGTTACTCGTGGGAGCAGTACTTC. The encoded protein is CASSYSWEQYF.

This clonotype was found a few times. The chain joins TRBV12-3 or TRBV12-4 to TRBJ2-7; 7 positions agree with TRBD2. V shed 7 bases, J shed 2 bases, and the junction held 11 bases outside the gene matches. This CDR3 contains 15 residues. CDR3 nucleotide sequence: TGTGCCAGCACCGAGGGGCTAGCGGTTACCTACGAGCAGTACTTC. It encodes CASTEGLAVTYEQYF.

This clonotype was observed a handful of times. The chain uses TRBV5-1 and TRBJ1-1; D call uncertain. Between the trimmed V and J ends, which lost 1 base and 8 bases, there was a span of 12 bases. This CDR3 has 13 residues. The germline gives CDR1 SGHRS, CDR2 YFSETQ. CDR3 DNA: TGCGCCAGCAGCTTGTCCCCAGCGTACGAAGCTTTCTTT. It yields the protein CASSLSPAYEAFF.

The chain links TRBV5-1 to TRBJ2-3; 9 bases are shared with TRBD2. V shed 5 bases and J 5 bases; nucleotides not matched to a gene: 12. This CDR3 contains 16 residues. The germline CDR1 and CDR2 sequences are SGHRS and YFSETQ. The CDR3 DNA reads as TGCGCCAGCAGACCCACCGGGACTAGCCTCGGAGATACGCAGTATTTT. Its translation: CASRPTGTSLGDTQYF.

This clonotype was found a few times. This rearrangement joins TRBV12-3 or TRBV12-4 to TRBJ2-5, with 9 bases fitting TRBD2. V was pared by 6 bases and J by 1 base, with 9 bases of the junction left unmatched. This CDR3 spans 16 amino acids. The CDR3 spells CASSPLGGRVQETQYF. For the CDR3, the DNA is TGTGCCAGCAGCCCCCTCGGCGGGAGGGTCCAAGAGACCCAGTACTTC.

This clonotype was seen a few times. This chain joins TRBV5-1 and TRBJ2-5; 7 positions agree with TRBD1. CDR1 and CDR2 from the germline V gene are SGHRS and YFSETQ. V dropped 4 bases and J dropped 5; count of bases not matched to a gene: 5. The CDR3 covers 13 residues. CDR3 coding DNA: TGCGCCAGCAGCCACAGGGGCGGGGAGACCCAGTACTTC. It translates to CASSHRGGETQYF.

J is TRBJ2-2 and V is TRBV29-1; no definite D call. Between the trimmed V and J ends, which lost 7 bases and 6 bases, there was a span of 9 bases. The germline CDR1 and CDR2 sequences are SQVTM and ANQGSEA. This CDR3 comprises 11 residues. In nucleotides, the CDR3 is TGCAGCGCCTTAACATCCGGGGAGCTGTTTTTT. Its translation: CSALTSGELFF.

This clonotype was seen a handful of times. V gene TRBV7-6 combines with J gene TRBJ2-2; D is possibly TRBD2 (6 bases). The CDR3 loop spans 14 amino acids. The ends were cut back, 2 bases at V and 4 bases at J, with 8 bases in the middle. Germline CDR1 and CDR2: SGHVS and FNYEAQ. CDR3 protein: CASSLLGGTGELFF. The CDR3 DNA is TGTGCCAGCAGCTTACTGGGAGGCACCGGGGAGCTGTTTTTT.

This chain's CDR3 is CSALDGYINTEAFF. The CDR3 DNA sequence: TGCAGTGCCTTAGACGGTTACATTAACACTGAAGCTTTCTTT. This rearrangement joins TRBV20-1 to TRBJ1-1; unclear D gene. This CDR3 has 14 amino acids. The V gene's germline CDR1 is DFQATT and CDR2 SNEGSKA (reference sequence). The germline V and J ends were trimmed by 6 bases and 2 bases, with 16 bases remaining between them.

This clonotype was recorded a few times. The chain combines TRBV24-1 with TRBJ2-3; D gene unclear. The CDR3 runs to 15 residues. Germline V lookup: CDR1 KGHDR, CDR2 SFDVKD. The V end was cut by 4 bases, the J end by 4 bases, with 14 bases between. CDR3 residues: CATSDPTSPADTQYF. The CDR3 nucleotides are TGTGCCACCAGTGACCCGACGAGCCCGGCAGATACGCAGTATTTT.